This is a list of T cell receptor beta chains from one sample in a study of read filtering for tumor transcriptome and immune sequencing. TCRdb called the reads again in MiXCR, with one record for every CDR3 protein. The repertoire holds more than 30,000 distinct CDR3 sequences, with around 15% as singletons. Sequencing was done on a sample of a population of CD138-negative cells sorted from bone marrow. The receptor set was obtained from a donor aged 40 or over with multiple myeloma. Both conserved end residues are part of each CDR3. A D gene is named only where the DNA matches it firmly. Some rows mark clone size as missing; the rest say once, few, many or name a class of expanded clone.

cdr3_nt | cdr3_aa | j_call | d_call | v_call | clone_size
TGTGCCAGCAGCCGGTCGGGGTACGGTAACTACGAGCAGTACTTC | CASSRSGYGNYEQYF | TRBJ2-7 | . | TRBV7-9 | many
TGCAGTGCTGAAGTACAGGGAAACTACGAGCAGTACTTC | CSAEVQGNYEQYF | TRBJ2-7 | . | TRBV20-1 | many
TGCAGCGTTAGAAGATTAGGGACAGGGGGCAGGGGCGCAGATACGCAGTATTTT | CSVRRLGTGGRGADTQYF | TRBJ2-3 | TRBD1 | TRBV29-1 | many
TGTGTCAGTAGTATAAGGGGACGGGAACTATCCTACAATGAGCAGTTCTTC | CVSSIRGRELSYNEQFF | TRBJ2-1 | . | TRBV19 | .
TGTGCCAGCAGCTTGCTCCCAGGCGGCAGGATCGAGCAGTACTTC | CASSLLPGGRIEQYF | TRBJ2-7 | . | TRBV5-8 | many
TGTGCCAGCAGTACCGGGACCCCAAATGGCTACACCTTC | CASSTGTPNGYTF | TRBJ1-2 | . | TRBV12-3/TRBV12-4 | many
TGTGCCAGCAGTTACTCCAACACAGGAGGTGAAGCTTTCTTT | CASSYSNTGGEAFF | TRBJ1-1 | . | TRBV6-2/TRBV6-3 | .
TGTGCCAGCAGCCCGGACAGCTCTAAACGAGTCTACGAGCAGTACTTC | CASSPDSSKRVYEQYF | TRBJ2-7 | . | TRBV5-6 | many
TGTGCCAGCAGCTTAGACGAGACCCAGTACTTC | CASSLDETQYF | TRBJ2-5 | . | TRBV7-2 | many
TGTGCCAGCAGTTCCCCGGGACTAGCACTTCAAGAGACCCAGTACTTC | CASSSPGLALQETQYF | TRBJ2-5 | TRBD2 | TRBV28 | .
TGCAGTGCCCAGGGGGGTCAGATCTACGAGCAGTACTTC | CSAQGGQIYEQYF | TRBJ2-7 | . | TRBV20-1 | many
TGTGCTAGCAGTCCAGGCGGGAGGAGCAATGAGCAGTTCTTC | CASSPGGRSNEQFF | TRBJ2-1 | TRBD2 | TRBV7-7 | .
TGTGCCAGCAACCCCCCACAGTTTAATGAAAAACTGTTTTTT | CASNPPQFNEKLFF | TRBJ1-4 | . | TRBV7-9 | many
TGCGCCAGTCAGGGGCCCAATCAGCCCCAGCATTTT | CASQGPNQPQHF | TRBJ1-5 | . | TRBV10-2 | many
TGTGCCACTCAGACAGGGGGAGCGAGCACTGAAGCTTTCTTT | CATQTGGASTEAFF | TRBJ1-1 | TRBD1 | TRBV2 | many
TGTGCCAGCAGCTCGGGACAGGGCTTTATCAGGAATGAGCAGTTCTTC | CASSSGQGFIRNEQFF | TRBJ2-1 | TRBD1 | TRBV5-8 | .
TGTGCCAGCAACTCTTGGGACTACTACGAGCAGTACTTC | CASNSWDYYEQYF | TRBJ2-7 | TRBD2 | TRBV6-1 | many
TGTGCCAGCAGCCCTCAGGGGCGGGAAAAACTGTTTTTT | CASSPQGREKLFF | TRBJ1-4 | . | TRBV7-6 | many
TGTGCCACCAGCCGAGGGCGGAACACTGAAGCTTTCTTT | CATSRGRNTEAFF | TRBJ1-1 | . | TRBV15 | .
TGTGCCAGCAGCCAGGGGAGGACAGGGCAAGCTGAAGCTTTCTTT | CASSQGRTGQAEAFF | TRBJ1-1 | TRBD1 | TRBV7-8 | many
TGTGCCAGCAGCTCACTAGCGGGAGGGCCTGGACAAGAGACCCAGTACTTC | CASSSLAGGPGQETQYF | TRBJ2-5 | TRBD2 | TRBV7-9 | many
TGTGCCAGCAGCGTAATAATGAGCTCTGGGGCCAACGTCCTGACTTTC | CASSVIMSSGANVLTF | TRBJ2-6 | . | TRBV9 | many
TGTGCCAGCAGCTCCTACCGGGACACAAGGAATGAGCAGTTCTTC | CASSSYRDTRNEQFF | TRBJ2-1 | . | TRBV7-9 | many
TGTGCCACCAGCCCGGGACAGGGGGTAGAAAAACTGTTTTTT | CATSPGQGVEKLFF | TRBJ1-4 | TRBD1 | TRBV2 | many
TGTGCCAGCAGCTTAGACAGGATTAGCGGGAGCAGCGAGCAGTACTTC | CASSLDRISGSSEQYF | TRBJ2-7 | TRBD2 | TRBV7-2 | many
TGCAGTGCCGATCTAGCGGGAGGTAGGGTCGAAGAGACCCAGTACTTC | CSADLAGGRVEETQYF | TRBJ2-5 | TRBD2 | TRBV20-1 | many
TGTGCCAGTAGTAAACAGATATTCACAGATACGCAGTATTTT | CASSKQIFTDTQYF | TRBJ2-3 | . | TRBV19 | many
TGCGCCAGCAGCACAGGGGCCTACGAGCAGTACTTC | CASSTGAYEQYF | TRBJ2-7 | TRBD1 | TRBV5-1 | many
TGTGCCAGCAGCTCTCCCCCTCCCGCAAATGAGCAGTTCTTC | CASSSPPPANEQFF | TRBJ2-1 | . | TRBV28 | many
TGTGCCAGTAGTGCCGGGACTAGCATTATAAGGCCCTACGAGCAGTACTTC | CASSAGTSIIRPYEQYF | TRBJ2-7 | TRBD2 | TRBV19 | few
TGTGCCAGCAGTTTAGACAGTTTCAGTGAAGCTTTCTTT | CASSLDSFSEAFF | TRBJ1-1 | . | TRBV12-3/TRBV12-4 | many
TGCAGCGTCGGCGGGGGCGACGAGCAGTACTTC | CSVGGGDEQYF | TRBJ2-7 | . | TRBV29-1 | .
TGTGCCAGCAGCGCTACCCCAGGGTTCGGAGAGACCCAGTACTTC | CASSATPGFGETQYF | TRBJ2-5 | . | TRBV7-2 | many
TGTGCCAGTACCATGACAGGAGCTAACTATGGCTACACCTTC | CASTMTGANYGYTF | TRBJ1-2 | . | TRBV19 | many
TGCAGCGCAGGCATAGGTGTCAATCAGCCCCAGCATTTT | CSAGIGVNQPQHF | TRBJ1-5 | . | TRBV29-1 | many
TGTGCCTGGAGCCTTGGGACTAGCGGTTACTCCTACGAGCAGTACTTC | CAWSLGTSGYSYEQYF | TRBJ2-7 | TRBD2 | TRBV30 | many
TGCAGCGGGTGGGACAGGGAAAATACGCAGTATTTT | CSGWDRENTQYF | TRBJ2-3 | TRBD1 | TRBV29-1 | many
TGCAGTGCTAGTTCCGCGGGAGGGCCCTACGAGCAGTACTTC | CSASSAGGPYEQYF | TRBJ2-7 | TRBD2 | TRBV20-1 | many
TGTGCCAGCAGTTTAGCCCGCGGGACACCTTACGAGCAGTACTTC | CASSLARGTPYEQYF | TRBJ2-7 | . | TRBV28 | .
TGTGCCAGCAGCCAGGGGGAGACCATAGATACGCAGTATTTT | CASSQGETIDTQYF | TRBJ2-3 | TRBD1 | TRBV13 | many
TGCGCCAGCGAGATCCGGGACAGGGGGAGGCAGCCCCAGCATTTT | CASEIRDRGRQPQHF | TRBJ1-5 | TRBD1 | TRBV23-1 | .
TGTGCCAGCAGTGCGCTCGTGAACACCGGGGAGCTGCTTTTT | CASSALVNTGELLF | TRBJ2-2 | . | TRBV2 | once
TGTGCCAGCAGCATACAGGGGGCGCACGGTCAGCCCCAGCATTTT | CASSIQGAHGQPQHF | TRBJ1-5 | TRBD1 | TRBV6-5 | many
TGTGCCAGCAGCTTAGCGGGCTCGTACTACAATGAGCAGTTCTTC | CASSLAGSYYNEQFF | TRBJ2-1 | . | TRBV7-2 | many
TGTGCCAGCAGTGTGCGGGAGAGGAATGAGCAGTTCTTC | CASSVRERNEQFF | TRBJ2-1 | TRBD2 | TRBV25-1 | many
TGTGCCAGCAGTGGGGGGGGCAATCAGCCCCAGCATTTT | CASSGGGNQPQHF | TRBJ1-5 | . | TRBV2 | .
TGTGCCAGCTCACCACAAGGGCAGTCCACCGGGGAGCTGTTTTTT | CASSPQGQSTGELFF | TRBJ2-2 | . | TRBV18 | many
TGCAGTGCTAGAGGACCCGCCGGTGAGCAGTTCTTC | CSARGPAGEQFF | TRBJ2-1 | . | TRBV20-1 | many
TGCGCCAGCAGCCATCCAGCAGGGTCCTACGAGCAGTACTTC | CASSHPAGSYEQYF | TRBJ2-7 | . | TRBV4-1 | many
TGTGCCAGCAGCTCGCTGGCCTCGGGAAAACTGTTTTTT | CASSSLASGKLFF | TRBJ1-4 | . | TRBV5-6 | many
TGCGCCAGCAGTCAATCGTTCACATCGAACACCATATATTTT | CASSQSFTSNTIYF | TRBJ1-3 | . | TRBV23-1 | .
TGCGCCAGCAGCCAAGACCCTCAGGACCGCGCTATGGGCACTGAAGCTTTCTTT | CASSQDPQDRAMGTEAFF | TRBJ1-1 | . | TRBV4-1 | many
TGTGCCAGCAGCCTGGACCGATCCACCTACAATGAGCAGTTCTTC | CASSLDRSTYNEQFF | TRBJ2-1 | . | TRBV27 | many
TGTGCCACCAGTGCTGCGGAGGCAGTCAATGAGCAGTTCTTC | CATSAAEAVNEQFF | TRBJ2-1 | . | TRBV2 | .
TGTGCCAGCAGTTACTCGGACGGCTACGAGCAGTACTTC | CASSYSDGYEQYF | TRBJ2-7 | . | TRBV6-5 | many